This T cell receptor beta chain stems from a study of T cells after yellow fever vaccination. The CDR3 extends over 12 amino acids. V lost 8 bases to trimming and J lost 2 bases, with 7 bases between them. TCRdb re-called the 5' RACE reads with MiXCR, one entry per CDR3 protein. The profile covers under 200,000 distinct CDR3 sequences, with 6% to 7.5% appearing a single time and 2.5% to 3% taken by the ten largest. This clonotype was counted at least ten times. This clonotype originated in a man aged 18 to 35 who received the YFV17D yellow fever vaccine. The sample here was CD4+ T cells sorted from PBMCs, taken 5 days after the first yellow fever vaccination. V usage is TRBV12-3 or TRBV12-4 and J usage is TRBJ2-1; D uncertain. The CDR3, as DNA: TGTGCCAGCGCCCGGCCCTACAATGAGCAGTTCTTC. It is translated as CASARPYNEQFF.